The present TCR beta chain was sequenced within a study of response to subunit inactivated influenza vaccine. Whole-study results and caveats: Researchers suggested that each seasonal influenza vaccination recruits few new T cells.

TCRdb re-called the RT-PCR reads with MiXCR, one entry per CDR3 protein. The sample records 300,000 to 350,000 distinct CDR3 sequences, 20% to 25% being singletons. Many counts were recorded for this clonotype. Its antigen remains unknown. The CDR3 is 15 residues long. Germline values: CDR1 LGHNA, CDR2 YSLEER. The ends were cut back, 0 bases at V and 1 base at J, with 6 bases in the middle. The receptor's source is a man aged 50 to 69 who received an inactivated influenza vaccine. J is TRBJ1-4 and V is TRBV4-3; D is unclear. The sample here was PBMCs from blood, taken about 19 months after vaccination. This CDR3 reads CASSQDPGTNEKLFF. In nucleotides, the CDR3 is TGCGCCAGCAGCCAAGATCCGGGAACTAATGAAAAACTGTTTTTT.